The source of this T cell receptor (beta chain) is a study of vaccination and CD4 T cells after COVID-19. Study-wide background: SARS-CoV-2 was confirmed by nasal swab PCR; disease was mild in under ten, severe in one. Each individual in the study obtained two doses of BNT162b2 or mRNA-1273 vaccine. Overall study findings and caveats: Spike mono-reactive status applied to 304 of 307 vaccine-specific clones in convalescent patients.

MiXCR, run by TCRdb on the PCR reads, gives a single entry per CDR3 protein. The sample includes around 16,000 distinct CDR3 sequences, around 69% of them seen just once. Notes on this clonotype: Its antigen is undetermined.

Germline lookup yields CDR1 LGHNA and CDR2 YSLEER. Trimming removed 0 bases at V and 1 base at J, with 15 bases between. CDR3 size: 17 residues. This receptor was obtained from a human donor who had recovered from COVID-19. Here the sequenced sample was CD4+ T cells from blood, taken after SARS-CoV-2 vaccination. The gene calls are TRBV4-3 and TRBJ1-1; D remains ambiguous. The CDR3 sequence is CASSQEERGMGNTEAFF. DNA for the CDR3: TGCGCCAGCAGCCAAGAAGAGAGAGGGATGGGGAACACTGAAGCTTTCTTT.